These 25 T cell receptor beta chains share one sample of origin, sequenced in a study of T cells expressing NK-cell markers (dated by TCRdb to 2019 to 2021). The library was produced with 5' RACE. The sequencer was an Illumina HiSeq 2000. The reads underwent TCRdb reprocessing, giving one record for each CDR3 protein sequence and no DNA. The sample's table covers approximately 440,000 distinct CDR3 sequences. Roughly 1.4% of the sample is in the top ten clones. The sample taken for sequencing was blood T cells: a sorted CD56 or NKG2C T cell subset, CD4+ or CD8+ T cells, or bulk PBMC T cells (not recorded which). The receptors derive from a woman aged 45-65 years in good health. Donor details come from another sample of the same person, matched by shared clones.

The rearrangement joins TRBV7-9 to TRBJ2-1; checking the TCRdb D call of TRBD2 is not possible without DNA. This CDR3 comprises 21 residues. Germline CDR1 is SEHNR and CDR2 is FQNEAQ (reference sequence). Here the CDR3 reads CASSLHGPGLAGGKAYNEQFF.

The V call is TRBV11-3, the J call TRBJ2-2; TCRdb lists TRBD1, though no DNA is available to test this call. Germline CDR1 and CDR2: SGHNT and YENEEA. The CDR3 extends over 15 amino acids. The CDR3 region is CASSSRGGSTGELFF. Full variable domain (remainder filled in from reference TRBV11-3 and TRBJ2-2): EAGVVQSPRYKIIEKKQPVAFWCNPISGHNTLYWYLQNLGQGPELLIRYENEEAVDDSQLPKDRFSAERLKGVDSTLKIQPAELGDSAVYLCASSSRGGSTGELFFGEGSRLTVL.

CDR3 loop: CAGTGGRYEKLFF. This chain uses TRBV30 with TRBJ1-4; absent DNA, TCRdb's TRBD1 call cannot be checked. CDR3 length: 13 amino acids. Germline values: CDR1 GTSNPN, CDR2 SVGIG (reference sequence).

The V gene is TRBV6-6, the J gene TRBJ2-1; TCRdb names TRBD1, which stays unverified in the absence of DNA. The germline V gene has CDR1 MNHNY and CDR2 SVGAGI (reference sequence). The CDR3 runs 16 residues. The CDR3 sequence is CASSDAYPTGLVEQFF.

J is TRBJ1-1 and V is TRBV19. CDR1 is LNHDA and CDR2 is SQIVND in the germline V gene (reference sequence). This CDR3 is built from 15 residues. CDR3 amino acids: CASRRGERNAGEAFF.

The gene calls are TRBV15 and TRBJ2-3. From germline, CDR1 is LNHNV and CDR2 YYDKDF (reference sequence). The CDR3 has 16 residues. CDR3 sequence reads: CATSTQKTGFTDTQYF.

The CDR3 spells CSASRGGSAGTQYF. The chain is built from TRBV20-1 and TRBJ2-3; TCRdb's D call, TRBD2, is unchecked because there is no DNA. The CDR3 is 14 residues long. Germline assignment: CDR1 DFQATT and CDR2 SNEGSKA (reference sequence).

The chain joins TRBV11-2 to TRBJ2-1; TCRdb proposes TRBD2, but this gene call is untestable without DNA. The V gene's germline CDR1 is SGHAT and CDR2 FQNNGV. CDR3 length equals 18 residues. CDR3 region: CASSPGTSGRAKENEQFF. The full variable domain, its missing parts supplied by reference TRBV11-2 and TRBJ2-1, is EAGVAQSPRYKIIEKRQSVAFWCNPISGHATLYWYQQILGQGPKLLIQFQNNGVVDDSQLPKDRFSAERLKGVDSTLKIQPAKLEDSAVYLCASSPGTSGRAKENEQFFGPGTRLTVL.

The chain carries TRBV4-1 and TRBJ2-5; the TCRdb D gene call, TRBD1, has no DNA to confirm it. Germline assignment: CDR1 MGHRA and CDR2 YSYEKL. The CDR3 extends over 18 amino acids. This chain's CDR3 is CASSQDERGGQGEETQYF.

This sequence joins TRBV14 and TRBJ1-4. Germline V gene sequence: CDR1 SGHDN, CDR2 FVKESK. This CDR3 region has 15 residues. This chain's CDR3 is CASSHRVGWNEKLFF.

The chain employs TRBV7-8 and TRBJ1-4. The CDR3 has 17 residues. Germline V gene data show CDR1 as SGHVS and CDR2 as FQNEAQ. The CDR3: CASSFRPYGGTNEKLFF.

This CDR3 is CSVPPPGTDTQYF. V usage is TRBV29-1 and J usage is TRBJ2-3; TCRdb calls TRBD1, which cannot be checked without DNA. CDR3 size: 13 residues. Germline CDR1 is SQVTM and CDR2 is ANQGSEA.

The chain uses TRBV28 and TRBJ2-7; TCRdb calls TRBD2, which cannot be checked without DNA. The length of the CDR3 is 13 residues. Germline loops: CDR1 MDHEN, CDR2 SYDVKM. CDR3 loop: CASTDLPSYEQYF.

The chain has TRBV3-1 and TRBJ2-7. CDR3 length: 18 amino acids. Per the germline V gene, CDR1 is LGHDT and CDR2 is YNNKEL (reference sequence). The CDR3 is CASSPHEGLALGSYEQYF.

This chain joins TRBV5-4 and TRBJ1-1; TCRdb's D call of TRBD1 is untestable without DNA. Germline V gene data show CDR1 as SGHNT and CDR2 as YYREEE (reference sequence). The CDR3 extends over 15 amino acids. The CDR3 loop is CASSRPGPIGTEAFF.

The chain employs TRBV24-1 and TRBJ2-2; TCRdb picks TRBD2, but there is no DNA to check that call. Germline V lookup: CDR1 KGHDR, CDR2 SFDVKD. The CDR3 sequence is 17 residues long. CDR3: CATSDPWTSGVTGELFF.

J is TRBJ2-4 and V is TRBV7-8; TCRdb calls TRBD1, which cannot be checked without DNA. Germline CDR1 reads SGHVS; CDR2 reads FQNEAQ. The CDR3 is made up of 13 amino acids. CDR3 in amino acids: CASSLGFRDGQYF.

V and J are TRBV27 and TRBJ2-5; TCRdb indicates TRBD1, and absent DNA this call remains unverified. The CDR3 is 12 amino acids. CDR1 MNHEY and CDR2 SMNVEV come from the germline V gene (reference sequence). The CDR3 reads CARWGGQETQYF.

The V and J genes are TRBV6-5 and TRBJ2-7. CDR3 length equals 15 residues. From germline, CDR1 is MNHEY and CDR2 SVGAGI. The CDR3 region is CASSYSSGITYEQYF.

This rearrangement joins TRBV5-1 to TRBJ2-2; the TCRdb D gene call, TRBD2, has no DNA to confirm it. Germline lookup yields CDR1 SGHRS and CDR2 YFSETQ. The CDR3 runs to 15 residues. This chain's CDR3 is CASSFSVGSTGELFF.

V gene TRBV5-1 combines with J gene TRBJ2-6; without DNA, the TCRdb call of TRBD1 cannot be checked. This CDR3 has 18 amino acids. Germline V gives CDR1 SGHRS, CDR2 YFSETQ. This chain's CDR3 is CASRTDREEIAGANVLTF.

This CDR3 reads CAISQTSGNTDTQYF. The chain employs TRBV10-3 and TRBJ2-3; no DNA is available, so the TRBD2 call from TCRdb remains unchecked. The CDR3 covers 15 residues. The V gene's germline CDR1 is ENHRY and CDR2 SYGVKD.

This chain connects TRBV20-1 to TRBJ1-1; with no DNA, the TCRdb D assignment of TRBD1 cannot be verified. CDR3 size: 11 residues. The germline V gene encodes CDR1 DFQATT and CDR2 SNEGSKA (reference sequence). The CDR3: CSAPTGTLAFF.

The CDR3 is CSADLGSHNEQFF. The rearrangement links TRBV29-1 to TRBJ2-1. The CDR3 is 13 amino acids. Germline V gene sequence: CDR1 SQVTM, CDR2 ANQGSEA.

CDR3 sequence: CASSFLTSGAYEQYF. The chain carries TRBV5-1 and TRBJ2-7; checking the TCRdb D call of TRBD2 is not possible without DNA. The CDR3 runs 15 residues. Germline V CDR1 and CDR2: SGHRS, YFSETQ.